One and the same sample provided the 20 T cell receptor beta chains below, sequenced in a study of blood T cell repertoires in COVID-19. TCRdb keeps only in-frame clones here, not all; method: immunoSEQ multiplex PCR. Of 250,000 to 300,000 clones listed, more than 80% are singletons. Specimen: peripheral blood. The receptors were sampled from a woman aged 40 to 50 with acute or convalescent COVID-19.

CDR3 amino acids: CASSLGSWAGGRSYTF. CDR3 bases: TGCGCCAGCAGCTTGGGGTCTTGGGCAGGGGGTAGGAGCTACACCTTC. The chain couples TRBV5-1 to TRBJ1-2; 7 bases match TRBD1. The V gene's germline CDR1 is SGHRS and CDR2 YFSETQ. The CDR3 extends over 16 amino acids. Trimming at V came to 0 bases and at J to 9 bases, leaving 14 bases not matched to a gene. Looking up the rest from reference TRBV5-1 and TRBJ1-2 gives the full variable domain: KAGVTQTPRYLIKTRGQQVTLSCSPISGHRSVSWYQQTPGQGLQFLFEYFSETQRNKGNFPGRFSGRQFSNSRSEMNVSTLELGDSALYLCASSLGSWAGGRSYTFGSGTRLTVV.

This sequence joins TRBV5-1 and TRBJ1-4; D may be TRBD1 (5 bases). V lost 2 bases and J lost 0, with 14 bases in between. The CDR3 runs to 17 residues. Germline CDR1 is SGHRS and CDR2 is YFSETQ. CDR3 amino acids: CASSFGGGVATNEKLFF. In DNA form, the CDR3 reads TGCGCCAGCAGCTTTGGGGGAGGCGTAGCAACTAATGAAAAACTGTTTTTT.

The chain employs TRBV3-1 (or the pseudogene TRBV3-2) and TRBJ2-3; D remains ambiguous. V shed 1 base and J shed 1 base, with 9 bases lying between them. The CDR3 loop spans 15 amino acids. Germline CDR1 LGHDT, CDR2 YNNKEL (reference sequence). Written as DNA, the CDR3 is TGTGCCAGCAGCCAAGGGAGTATCCGCACAGATACGCAGTATTTT. It translates to CASSQGSIRTDTQYF.

This clone was counted between two and nine times. This rearrangement joins TRBV5-6 to TRBJ2-7; D gene ambiguous. Trimming pared 4 bases from V and 1 base from J, leaving 12 bases between. Germline CDR1 SGHDT, CDR2 YYEEEE. This CDR3 contains 14 residues. The CDR3 region has the DNA TGTGCCAGCAGCCGATGGGCTGAGTCCTACGAGCAGTACGTC. This encodes CASSRWAESYEQYV.

This CDR3 is CASSEREGTPYGYTF. The CDR3 nucleotides are TGTGCCAGCAGTGAACGGGAGGGGACGCCCTATGGCTACACCTTC. This chain uses TRBV2 with TRBJ1-2; D might be TRBD1 (5 bases). The CDR3 contains 15 residues. Germline loops: CDR1 SNHLY, CDR2 FYNNEI. Trimming removed 2 bases at V and 4 bases at J, with 14 bases between.

J is TRBJ1-2 and V is TRBV6-6, with 8 bases aligning to TRBD1. The V gene end was trimmed by 10 bases and the J gene end by 5 bases; junction bases not matched to a gene: 12. CDR3 length: 14 residues. The V gene's germline CDR1 is MNHNY and CDR2 SVGAGI (reference sequence). Here the CDR3 reads CAITPDRDFYGYTF. CDR3 coding DNA: TGTGCCATCACCCCGGACAGGGACTTTTATGGCTACACCTTC.

This clone was seen only once. The chain has TRBV27 and TRBJ2-1; tentative D call: TRBD2 (6 bases). The V and J ends lost 4 bases and 7 bases respectively, with 17 bases between them. Germline CDR1 MNHEY, CDR2 SMNVEV (reference sequence). The CDR3 has 15 residues. CDR3 in amino acids: CASSSPQTRGNEQFF. The CDR3 DNA follows: TGTGCCAGCAGTTCTCCCCAGACCCGGGGGAATGAGCAGTTCTTC.

The chain employs TRBV11-2 and TRBJ1-5; TRBD1 matches 8 bases. The CDR3 loop spans 15 amino acids. Germline CDR1 reads SGHAT; CDR2 reads FQNNGV. Trimming removed 1 base from V and 3 bases from J; junction bases left unmatched: 2. The CDR3 DNA is TGTGCCAGCAGCTTAGCCAGGGGGCTCAATCAGCCCCAGCATTTT. Residues: CASSLARGLNQPQHF.

This sequence joins TRBV4-1 and TRBJ2-1; maybe TRBD1 (5 bases). V was cut by 0 bases and J by 0 bases, with 9 bases left in between. In germline, CDR1 is MGHRA, CDR2 YSYEKL. The CDR3 is made up of 16 amino acids. The CDR3: CASSQEETASYNEQFF. CDR3 nucleotide sequence: TGCGCCAGCAGCCAAGAAGAGACAGCCTCCTACAATGAGCAGTTCTTC.

This clone has a single count. CDR3 bases: TGTGCCAGCAGCTTGGGACAGGGAACTGGAAACACCATATATTTT. This sequence encodes CASSLGQGTGNTIYF. The gene calls are TRBV5-6 and TRBJ1-3; 7 nucleotides agree with TRBD1. The J segment lost 2 bases and the V segment lost 0 bases, leaving 2 bases of the junction unmatched. CDR3 length: 15 amino acids. CDR1 SGHDT and CDR2 YYEEEE come from the germline V gene.

The chain uses TRBV10-3 and TRBJ1-2; no firm D call. CDR3 size: 12 residues. Trimming shortened V by 3 bases and J by 1 base, and 3 bases separated the two germline ends. Germline assignment: CDR1 ENHRY and CDR2 SYGVKD. CDR3 sequence: CAISDGNYGYTF. CDR3 in DNA: TGTGCCATCAGTGACGGTAACTATGGCTACACCTTC.

The chain employs TRBV3-1 (or the pseudogene TRBV3-2) and TRBJ1-2; the D gene is possibly TRBD1 (5 bases). CDR3 size: 14 residues. CDR1 is LGHDT and CDR2 is YNNKEL in the germline V gene (reference sequence). Deletions cut 3 bases from V and 3 bases from J, with 11 bases between. CDR3 protein: CASSHAGIYYGYTF. The CDR3, as DNA: TGTGCCAGCAGCCACGCAGGGATATACTATGGCTACACCTTC.

This clone was counted only a few times. The chain is built from TRBV6-2 or TRBV6-3 and TRBJ2-3; 16 positions agree with TRBD2. The germline V gene has CDR1 MNHEY and CDR2 SVGEGT. The ends lost 2 bases at V and 5 bases at J; junction bases unmatched: 10. CDR3 length: 19 residues. The CDR3 loop is CASSYGGTSGGAVIDTQYF. The CDR3 coding sequence is TGTGCCAGCAGTTACGGCGGGACTAGCGGGGGGGCCGTAATAGATACGCAGTATTTT.

The chain has TRBV6-6 and TRBJ1-4; D possibly corresponds to TRBD1 (6 bases). The V and J ends lost 3 bases and 6 bases respectively, with 8 bases between them. Germline CDR1 reads MNHNY; CDR2 reads SVGAGI (reference sequence). The CDR3 runs to 13 residues. CDR3 DNA: TGTGCCAGCAGTTATAGGGGGTATGAAAAACTGTTTTTT. Translation: CASSYRGYEKLFF.

The gene calls are TRBV11-2 and TRBJ1-1, with D unresolved. Germline loops: CDR1 SGHAT, CDR2 FQNNGV. The CDR3 consists of 15 residues. The ends were cut back, 5 bases at V and 5 bases at J, with 18 bases in the middle. Here the CDR3 reads CASSKRWRVVTEAFF. As DNA, the CDR3 is TGTGCCAGCAGCAAGAGATGGAGGGTTGTGACTGAAGCTTTCTTT.

The chain links TRBV7-6 to TRBJ1-5; D uncertain. This CDR3 contains 14 residues. The germline V gene encodes CDR1 SGHVS and CDR2 FNYEAQ. Between the trimmed V and J ends, which lost 1 base and 9 bases, there was a span of 13 bases. The CDR3, as DNA: TGTGCCAGCAGCTTAGGCGGCCCGAGTGGGCCCCAGCATTTT. Residues: CASSLGGPSGPQHF.

The chain employs TRBV19 and TRBJ1-6; the match to TRBD1 covers 8 bases. Germline V gene sequence: CDR1 LNHDA, CDR2 SQIVND (reference sequence). Germline trimming cut 4 bases from V and 1 base from J; bases unmatched to any gene: 3. The CDR3 has 16 residues. The CDR3 bases are TGTGCCAGTAGTAATCAGGGGGCTTCCTATAATTCACCCCTCCACTTT. Its translation is CASSNQGASYNSPLHF.

The chain recombines TRBV10-3 with TRBJ1-3, with D unclear. The V end was cut by 0 bases, the J end by 4 bases, with 10 bases between. Germline-derived CDR1 and CDR2 are ENHRY and SYGVKD. The CDR3 sequence is 15 residues long. CDR3 protein: CAISESQFSGNTIYF. The CDR3 DNA reads as TGTGCCATCAGTGAGTCCCAGTTCTCAGGAAACACCATATATTTT.

This clone has only one observation. The chain combines TRBV30 with TRBJ1-1, with 7 bases fitting TRBD1. The CDR3 is made up of 14 amino acids. V lost 2 bases and J lost 1; bases outside the gene matches: 4. CDR1 and CDR2 (germline): GTSNPN, SVGIG (reference sequence). The CDR3 DNA reads as TGTGCCTGGAGTCCCGGGACAGCGAACACTGAAGCTTTCTTT. This translates into CAWSPGTANTEAFF.

As regards this clone: At one of its ends the junction is not consistent with the germline gene, which may arise from a read error. The J gene is TRBJ1-2, the V gene TRBV6-5; weak D call: TRBD1 (6 bases). Per germline, CDR1 MNHEY and CDR2 SVGAGI. CDR3 length: 14 residues. The CDR3 bases are TGTGCCAGCAGTTACGCCCCAGGGGTCTATGGCCACACCTTC. Translation: CASSYAPGVYGHTF.